This T cell receptor (beta chain) derives from a study of identical twins. Healthy Caucasians were all of the donors. Unique molecular identifiers were present on cDNA, and template switching added a universal primer site. In TCRdb, the 5' RACE reads were re-called with MiXCR into one record per CDR3 protein. The sample includes about 890,000 distinct CDR3 sequences, roughly an eighth of them seen just once. Study-level points and caveats: Monozygotic twins shared more out-of-frame TCR alpha than recombination models predicted.

This clonotype turned up a few times. The antigen is undetermined. Trimming left V 1 base short and J 0 bases short, with 15 bases between. CDR3 length equals 17 residues. Germline V CDR1 and CDR2: SGHAT, FQNNGV. This sample was shared with a second study, whose subject was yellow fever vaccine responses in identical twins.

V gene TRBV11-2 combines with J gene TRBJ1-2, with D possibly being TRBD1 (5 bases). Sequenced: PBMCs. This TCR was recovered from a woman between 18 and 29 years old in good health. CDR3: CASSLVAWGPTNYGYTF. DNA for the CDR3: TGTGCCAGCAGCTTAGTAGCTTGGGGACCCACTAACTATGGCTACACCTTC.